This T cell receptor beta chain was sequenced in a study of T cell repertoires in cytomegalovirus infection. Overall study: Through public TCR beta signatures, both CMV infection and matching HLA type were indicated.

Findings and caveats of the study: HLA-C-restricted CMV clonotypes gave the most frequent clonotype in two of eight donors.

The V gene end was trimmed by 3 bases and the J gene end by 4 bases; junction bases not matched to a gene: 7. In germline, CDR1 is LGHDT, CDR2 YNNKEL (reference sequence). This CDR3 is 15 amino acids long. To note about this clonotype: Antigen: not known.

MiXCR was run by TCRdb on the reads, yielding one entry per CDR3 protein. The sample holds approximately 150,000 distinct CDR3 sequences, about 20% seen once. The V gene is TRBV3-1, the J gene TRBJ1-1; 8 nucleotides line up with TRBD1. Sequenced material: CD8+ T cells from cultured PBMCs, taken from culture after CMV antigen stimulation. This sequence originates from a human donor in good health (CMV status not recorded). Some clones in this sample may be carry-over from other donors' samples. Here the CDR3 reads CASSHPAGGLTEAFF. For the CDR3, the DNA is TGTGCCAGCAGCCACCCCGCAGGGGGCCTCACTGAAGCTTTCTTT.